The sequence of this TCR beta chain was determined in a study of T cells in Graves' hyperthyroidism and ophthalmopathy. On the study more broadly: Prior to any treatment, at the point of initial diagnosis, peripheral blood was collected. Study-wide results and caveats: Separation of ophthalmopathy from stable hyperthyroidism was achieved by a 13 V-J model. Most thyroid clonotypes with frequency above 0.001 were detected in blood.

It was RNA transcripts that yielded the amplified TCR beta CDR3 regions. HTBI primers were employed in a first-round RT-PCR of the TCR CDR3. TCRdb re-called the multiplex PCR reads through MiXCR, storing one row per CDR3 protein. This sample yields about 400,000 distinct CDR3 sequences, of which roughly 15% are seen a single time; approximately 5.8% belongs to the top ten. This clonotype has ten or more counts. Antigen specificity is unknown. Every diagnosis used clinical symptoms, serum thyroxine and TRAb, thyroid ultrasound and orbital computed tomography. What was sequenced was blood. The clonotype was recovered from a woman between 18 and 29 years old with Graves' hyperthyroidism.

The CDR3 sequence is CASSRGLAGIQETQYF. DNA for the CDR3: TGTGCCAGCAGTAGGGGACTAGCGGGAATCCAAGAGACCCAGTACTTC. The V gene is TRBV12-3 or TRBV12-4, the J gene TRBJ2-5; 13 bases line up with TRBD2. J was trimmed by 1 base and V by 5 bases; bases with no gene match: 4. The CDR3 runs 16 residues.